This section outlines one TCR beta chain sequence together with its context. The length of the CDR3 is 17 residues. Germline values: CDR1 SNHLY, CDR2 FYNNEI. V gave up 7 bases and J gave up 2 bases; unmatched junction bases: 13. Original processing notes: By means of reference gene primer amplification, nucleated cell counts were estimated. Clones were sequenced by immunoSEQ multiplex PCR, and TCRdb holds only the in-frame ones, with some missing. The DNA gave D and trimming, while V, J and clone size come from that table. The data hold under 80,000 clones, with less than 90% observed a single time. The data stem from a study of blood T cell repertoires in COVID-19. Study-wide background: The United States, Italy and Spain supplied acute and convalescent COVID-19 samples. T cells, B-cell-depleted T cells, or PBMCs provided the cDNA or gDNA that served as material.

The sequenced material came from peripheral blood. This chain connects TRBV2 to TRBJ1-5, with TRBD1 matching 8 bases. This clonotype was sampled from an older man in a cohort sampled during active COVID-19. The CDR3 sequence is CASTPGTGSFGNQPQHF. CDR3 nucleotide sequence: TGTGCCAGCACCCCCGGGACAGGAAGTTTCGGCAATCAGCCCCAGCATTTT.